The next 3 T cell receptor beta chains were all read from a single sample in a study of shared clonotypes between healthy human individuals. Sequencing used immunoSEQ multiplex PCR; TCRdb keeps in-frame clones, though not all of them. In the table there are about 700,000 clones, roughly 70% of which are singletons. Sequenced sample: memory CD4+ T cells sorted from blood. This sample's subset: CD45RA-negative fraction. Receptors were obtained from a woman younger than 45 in good health.

This clone appeared a few times. The gene calls are TRBV6-1 and TRBJ2-7; D remains ambiguous. The CDR3 length is 13 residues. CDR1 and CDR2 from the germline V gene are MNHNS and SASEGT. V lost 2 bases and J 3 bases, leaving 8 bases between the germline ends. CDR3 nucleotide sequence: TGTGCCAGCAGTGAATTCCCTAACTACGAGCAGTACTTC. The encoded protein is CASSEFPNYEQYF.

The count of this clone is one. V is TRBV4-1 and J is TRBJ1-3; 7 bases line up with TRBD1. V lost 2 bases, J lost 0 bases, and 4 bases stayed unmatched. This CDR3 comprises 16 residues. Germline loops: CDR1 MGHRA, CDR2 YSYEKL. The CDR3 DNA reads TGCGCCAGCAGCCAAACAACAGGGGCCTCTGGAAACACCATATATTTT. Protein product: CASSQTTGASGNTIYF.

V usage is TRBV28 and J usage is TRBJ1-3; D is ambiguous. This CDR3 spans 14 amino acids. Trimming shortened V by 6 bases and J by 4 bases, and 13 bases separated the two germline ends. The germline V gene has CDR1 MDHEN and CDR2 SYDVKM. CDR3 sequence: CASRAGYIGNTIYF. Written as DNA, the CDR3 is TGTGCCAGCAGGGCGGGCTATATCGGAAACACCATATATTTT.